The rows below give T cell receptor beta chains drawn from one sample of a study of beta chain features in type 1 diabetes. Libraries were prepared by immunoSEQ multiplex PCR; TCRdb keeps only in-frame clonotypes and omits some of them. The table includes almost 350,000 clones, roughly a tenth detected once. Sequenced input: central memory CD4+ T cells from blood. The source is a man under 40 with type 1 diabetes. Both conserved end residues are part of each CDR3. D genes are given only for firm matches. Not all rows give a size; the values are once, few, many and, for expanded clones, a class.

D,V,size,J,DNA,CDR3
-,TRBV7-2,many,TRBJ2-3,TGTGCCAGCACCGAACAGGCAGTCCAAGATACGCAGTATTTT,CASTEQAVQDTQYF
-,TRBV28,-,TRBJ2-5,TGTGCCAGCAGTATAGGGACTCCCCCGCGGGAGACCCAGTACTTC,CASSIGTPPRETQYF
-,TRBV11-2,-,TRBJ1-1,TGTGCCAGCAGCTTCGAGGGGAACACTGAAGCTTTCTTT,CASSFEGNTEAFF
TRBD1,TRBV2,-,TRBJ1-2,TGTGCCAGCAGTTGGGACAGGGTGGACTATGGCTACACCTTC,CASSWDRVDYGYTF
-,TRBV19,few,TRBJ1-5,TGTGCCAGTAGTATTCGGGAGACGGTGCCCCAGCATTTT,CASSIRETVPQHF
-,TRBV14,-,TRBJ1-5,TGTGCCAGCAGCCAAGCCGGCACCAATCAGCCCCAGCATTTT,CASSQAGTNQPQHF
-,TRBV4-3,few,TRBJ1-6,TGCGCCAGCAGCCCCCAATTGGTTTCTAATTCACCCCTCCACTTT,CASSPQLVSNSPLHF
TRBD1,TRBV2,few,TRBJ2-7,TGTGCCAGCACGTTCACAGGGGTCGGGGACGAGCAGTACTTC,CASTFTGVGDEQYF
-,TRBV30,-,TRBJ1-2,TGTGCCTGGGACGGGAAAAGAGGTGGCTACACCTTC,CAWDGKRGGYTF
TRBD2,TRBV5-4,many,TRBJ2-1,TGTGCCAGCAGCCTGACTAGCGGGGGGGATAATGAGCAGTTCTTC,CASSLTSGGDNEQFF
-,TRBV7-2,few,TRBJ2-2,TGTGCCAGCAGCCCTTCAGGGCGCGCCACCGGGGAGCTGTTTTTT,CASSPSGRATGELFF
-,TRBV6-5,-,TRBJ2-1,TGTGCCAGCAGCCCCATCTCGAGCTCCTACAATGAGCAGTTCTTC,CASSPISSSYNEQFF
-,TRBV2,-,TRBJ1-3,TGTGCCAGCAGAGAGGAAACTGGAAACACCATATATTTT,CASREETGNTIYF
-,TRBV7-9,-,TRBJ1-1,TGTGCCAGCAGCCAATTCAAACAGGGGAACACTGAAGCTTTCTTT,CASSQFKQGNTEAFF
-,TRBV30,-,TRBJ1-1,TGTGCCTGGACGGTAGAGGGCGGCACTGAAGTTTTCTTT,CAWTVEGGTEVFF
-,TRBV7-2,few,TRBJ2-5,TGTGCCAGCAGCCCAGCGAGGGAGACCCAGTACTTC,CASSPARETQYF
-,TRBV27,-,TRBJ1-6,TGTGCCAGCAGTTTTTGGCGCCAGGGGATAAGATCACCCCTCCACTTT,CASSFWRQGIRSPLHF
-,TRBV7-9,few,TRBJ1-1,TGTGCCAGCAGCCCGACCGGAAGGGGGGCGAACACTGAAGCTTTCTTT,CASSPTGRGANTEAFF
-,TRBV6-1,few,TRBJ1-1,TGTGCCAGCGCTCCTTCTACTGAAGCTTTCTTT,CASAPSTEAFF
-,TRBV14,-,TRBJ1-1,TGTGCCAGCAGCGCACAGATCGGGGTCACTGAAGCTTTCTTT,CASSAQIGVTEAFF
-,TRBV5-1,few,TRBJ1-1,TGCGCCAGCAGCTCCCAAGGGGACGGGACTGAAGCTTTCTTT,CASSSQGDGTEAFF
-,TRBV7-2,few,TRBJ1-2,TGTGCCAGCAGCTTACCAGGCTATGGCTACACCTTC,CASSLPGYGYTF
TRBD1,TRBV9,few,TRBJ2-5,TGTGCCAGCAGCCAAGTGACAGGGTTAGAGACCCAGTACTTC,CASSQVTGLETQYF
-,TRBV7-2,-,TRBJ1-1,TGTGCCAGCAGCTTAGGACCAGGGAACACTGAAGCTTTCTTT,CASSLGPGNTEAFF
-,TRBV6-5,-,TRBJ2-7,TGTGCCAGCAGTTACGAGCGCGGGTCCTACGAGCAGTACTTC,CASSYERGSYEQYF
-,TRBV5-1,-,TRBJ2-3,TGCGCCAGTAACCGTAGAGGACTCCTTAGCACAGATACGCAGTATTTT,CASNRRGLLSTDTQYF
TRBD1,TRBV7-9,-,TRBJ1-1,TGTGCCAGCAGCCCCGGACAGGTTACTGAAGCTTTCTTT,CASSPGQVTEAFF
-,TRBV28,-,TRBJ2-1,TGTGCCAGCAGTTTTGGGCAAATGGGGCAGTTCTTC,CASSFGQMGQFF
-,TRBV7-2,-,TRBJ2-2,TGTGCCAGCAGCTCCGCGCAGATTAACACCGGGGAGCTGTTTTTT,CASSSAQINTGELFF
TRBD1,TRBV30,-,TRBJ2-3,TGTGCCTGGAGTTCCGCTCGGACAGGGGGTAGGGATTTT,CAWSSARTGGRDF
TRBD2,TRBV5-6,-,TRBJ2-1,TGTGCCAGCAGACTAGCGGCGGATTCCTACAATGAGCAGTTCTTC,CASRLAADSYNEQFF
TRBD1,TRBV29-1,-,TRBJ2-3,TGCAGCGCCTCTCGACAGGGGTTAGATACGCAGTATTTT,CSASRQGLDTQYF
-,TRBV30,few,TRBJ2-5,TGTGCCTGGAGTGTACTAAGGGGGGTCGGAGAGACCCAGTACTTC,CAWSVLRGVGETQYF
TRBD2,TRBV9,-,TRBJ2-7,TGTGCCAGCAGCGTAGCTAGCGGGGGGGCTTATGAGCAGTACTTC,CASSVASGGAYEQYF
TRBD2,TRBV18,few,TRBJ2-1,TGTGCCAGCTCACAAGGACTAGCGGGGGCCTACAATGAGCAGTTCTTC,CASSQGLAGAYNEQFF
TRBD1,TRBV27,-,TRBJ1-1,TGTGCCACCCAAGGACAGGGTGGGGCTGAAGCTTTCTTT,CATQGQGGAEAFF
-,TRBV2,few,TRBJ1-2,TGTGCCAGCAGTGGCCAAGGGCGAGACTATGGCTACACCTTC,CASSGQGRDYGYTF
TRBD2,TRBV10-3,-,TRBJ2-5,TGTGCCATCAGTGAGTCCGGCGGGGGGGCCCAGGAGACCCAGTACTTC,CAISESGGGAQETQYF
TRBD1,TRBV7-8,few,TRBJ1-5,TGTGCCAGCAGCACCCGGACAGGTTGGAATCAGCCCCAGCATTTT,CASSTRTGWNQPQHF
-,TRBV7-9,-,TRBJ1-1,TGTGCCAGCACCTGGAGGGTTCTCACTGAAGCTTTCTTT,CASTWRVLTEAFF
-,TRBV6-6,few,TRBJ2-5,TGTGCCAGCAGTTACTCGGGGGAGACCCAGTACTTC,CASSYSGETQYF
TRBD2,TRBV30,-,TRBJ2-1,TGTGCCTGGAGCCCCCTAGCGGGGGCCTCAAATGAGCAGTTCTTC,CAWSPLAGASNEQFF
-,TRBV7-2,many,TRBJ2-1,TGTGCCAGCAGCCCTCCACAGACCTACAATGAGCAGTTCTTC,CASSPPQTYNEQFF
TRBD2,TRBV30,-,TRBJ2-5,TGTGCCTGGACCCCGGGGGGAGCTAAAGAGACCCAGTACTTC,CAWTPGGAKETQYF
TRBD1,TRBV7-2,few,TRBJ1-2,TGTGCCAGCAGCTCGGGACAGGGGACCTATGGCTACACCTTC,CASSSGQGTYGYTF
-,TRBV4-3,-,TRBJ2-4,TGCGCCAGCGGCTTTGCTAGGGAGAACATTCAGTACTTC,CASGFARENIQYF